This T cell receptor (beta chain) was obtained from a study of shared clonotypes between healthy human individuals. The method was immunoSEQ multiplex PCR; TCRdb's version includes in-frame clones alone and lacks a portion of them. The table includes about 1.5 million clones, 95% to 99% detected once. This CDR3 has 15 amino acids. The V gene lost 1 base and the J gene lost 0 bases, with 10 bases spanning the gap. Germline CDR1 LGHNA, CDR2 YSLEER. Sequencing was performed on naive CD4+ T cells sorted from blood. Subset given: CD45RA+ positively selected. The chain combines TRBV4-3 with TRBJ2-7, with a possible D match to TRBD2 (6 bases). The TCR sequence derives from a man aged 25-40 years in good health. CDR3 in DNA: TGCGCCAGCAGCCAAGGGGCCGGGAGCTCCTACGAGCAGTACTTC. This gives the protein CASSQGAGSSYEQYF.